This entry features one T cell receptor beta chain sequence. Its antigen is currently not known. The germline gene is not matched at one end of the junction; a read error may be the cause. The germline V gene (reference sequence) provides CDR1 LNHDA and CDR2 SQIVND. Reading from cysteine to phenylalanine, the CDR3 counts 16 amino acids. Kept here is only the CDR3 DNA, which spans 48 bases and is read in frame from base 1. No patient had received any treatment before thyroid surgery. The study retrospectively analysed patient clinical samples collected from about 2012 to 2018 using T-cell receptor beta sequencing. The data stem from a study of metastatic and nonmetastatic thyroid tumors (dated by TCRdb to between 2020 and 2021). About the full investigation: Repertoires were compared across peripheral blood and tumor or nodule tissue samples from malignant and benign thyroid patients. The research as a whole found: TCR beta diversity was reported as significantly higher in malignant tumors than in benign nodules, in both blood and tumor samples.

Library preparation used PCR. Sequencing instrument: Illumina HiSeq 4000. High-throughput sequencing was used to profile the TCR beta-chain CDR3 region of every patient. The published analysis was carried out like this. CDR3 differences across clinicopathological groups were used to build a classifier for discriminating distant-metastatic papillary thyroid cancer patients. Repertoire diversity was assessed with the Shannon index, and tumor-blood repertoire similarity with the Morisita-Horn index. TCRdb handled the public reads itself, with Q25 trimming in fastp and clone calling in MiXCR, and kept productive beta chains. V and J calls and clone size were set by TCRdb, not the authors. The sample includes roughly 25,000 clones, with 15% observed a single time. The top ten clonotypes cover approximately 3.6% of the sample.

The origin of this receptor is a female donor with papillary thyroid cancer or a benign thyroid nodule (not recorded which). Some clones in this sample may be carry-over from other donors' samples. The sequenced sample consisted of blood. The sequence is built from TRBV19 and TRBJ1-5; D gene: possibly TRBD1, on 6 matching bases. The CDR3 is CVSSIEGGLDNRPQHF. The nucleotide sequence reads TGTGTCAGTAGTATAGAGGGGGGGTTGGACAATCGGCCCCAGCATTTT. The CDR3, completed at both ends by the reference TRBV19 and TRBJ1-5 genes, gives the full variable domain DGGITQSPKYLFRKEGQNVTLSCEQNLNHDAMYWYRQDPGQGLRLIYYSQIVNDFQKGDIAEGYSVSREKKESFPLTVTSAQKNPTAFYLCVSSIEGGLDNRPQHFGDGTRLSIL.